Below, 14 T cell receptor beta chains from the same sample are listed, as sequenced in a study of control samples from healthy donors and cancer patients. Libraries were prepared by immunoSEQ multiplex PCR; TCRdb keeps only in-frame clonotypes and omits some of them. The sample has 150,000 to 200,000 clones; roughly 94% are singletons. Sequenced: blood. The origin of the receptors is a woman in her thirties or forties in good health.

The chain couples TRBV5-6 to TRBJ2-3, with a possible D match to TRBD2 (5 bases). Germline lookup yields CDR1 SGHDT and CDR2 YYEEEE. The CDR3 totals 12 residues. The V gene lost 4 bases and the J gene lost 4 bases, with 7 bases spanning the gap. The CDR3 region has the DNA TGTGCCAGCAGCCGAGGGTCAGATACGCAGTATTTT. Amino acids: CASSRGSDTQYF.

The genes are TRBV13 and TRBJ2-1, with 7 nucleotides matching TRBD1. CDR3 length: 13 residues. From germline, CDR1 is PRHDT and CDR2 FYEKMQ (reference sequence). V gave up 5 bases and J gave up 5 bases; unmatched junction bases: 3. CDR3 nucleotide sequence: TGTGCCAGCAGCCGGACAGGCAACAATGAGCAGTTCTTC. It is translated as CASSRTGNNEQFF. The whole variable domain, remainder taken from reference TRBV13 and TRBJ2-1, is AAGVIQSPRHLIKEKRETATLKCYPIPRHDTVYWYQQGPGQDPQFLISFYEKMQSDKGSIPDRFSAQQFSDYHSELNMSSLELGDSALYFCASSRTGNNEQFFGPGTRLTVL.

This clone was detected once. CDR3 amino acids: CASRSGSRDMNEKLFF. DNA for the CDR3: TGTGCCAGTAGGTCAGGGAGTCGGGACATGAATGAAAAACTGTTTTTT. This chain links TRBV19 with TRBJ1-4; D is perhaps TRBD1 (6 bases). Germline-derived CDR1 and CDR2 are LNHDA and SQIVND (reference sequence). Trimming took 6 bases from V and 5 from J, leaving 19 bases between them. This CDR3 is 16 amino acids long.

This clone was observed once. The chain recombines TRBV7-9 with TRBJ1-2; D is unclear. Germline V gene sequence: CDR1 SEHNR, CDR2 FQNEAQ (reference sequence). CDR3 length equals 15 residues. Trimming removed 1 base from V and 4 bases from J, with 13 bases in between. This CDR3 reads CASSLGNWNGYGYTF. CDR3 sequence (DNA): TGTGCCAGCAGCTTAGGGAACTGGAACGGCTATGGCTACACCTTC.

The J gene is TRBJ2-2, the V gene TRBV6-4, with TRBD2 matching over 10 bases. The V gene's germline CDR1 is MRHNA and CDR2 SNTAGT. Trimming cost V 8 bases and J 7 bases; bases outside gene matches: 7. This CDR3 is built from 14 residues. CDR3 nucleotides: TGTGCCAGCCGGGCTAGCGGGAGCATCGGGGAGCTGTTTTTT. Protein sequence: CASRASGSIGELFF.

The chain links TRBV9 to TRBJ1-1; possible D gene TRBD1, 6 bases. This CDR3 has 15 residues. CDR1 is SGDLS and CDR2 is YYNGEE in the germline V gene. V lost 4 bases to trimming and J lost 4 bases, with 17 bases between them. CDR3 region: CASSSQGYPPTEAFF. DNA for the CDR3: TGTGCCAGCAGCTCACAGGGATACCCTCCCACTGAAGCTTTCTTT.

This chain connects TRBV28 to TRBJ1-5; a possible D gene is TRBD1 (6 bases). This CDR3 region has 17 residues. V gave up 2 bases and J gave up 1 base, with 15 bases separating them. Per germline, CDR1 MDHEN and CDR2 SYDVKM. CDR3 bases: TGTGCCAGCAGTTTAACTTGGACAGCCCTAAGCAATCAGCCCCAGCATTTT. This translates into CASSLTWTALSNQPQHF.

The J gene is TRBJ1-6, the V gene TRBV30, with D unclear. Looked up from germline, CDR1 is GTSNPN and CDR2 is SVGIG (reference sequence). CDR3 length: 13 amino acids. Trimming removed 1 base at V and 8 bases at J, with 9 bases between. The CDR3 DNA follows: TGTGCCTGGAGTGCGGACGGAGATTCACCCCTCCACTTT. Amino acids: CAWSADGDSPLHF.

V and J are TRBV6-5 and TRBJ1-1; D is ambiguous. The CDR3 is 13 amino acids. With 6 bases removed from V and 11 bases from J, the gap between germline ends came to 19 bases. Germline CDR1 and CDR2: MNHEY and SVGAGI. The CDR3 reads CASSPPSPGRAFF. The CDR3, as DNA: TGTGCCAGCAGCCCACCCTCTCCTGGGAGGGCTTTCTTT.

The rearrangement joins TRBV20-1 to TRBJ1-2; D possibly corresponds to TRBD1 (5 bases). The CDR3 length is 10 residues. The germline gives CDR1 DFQATT, CDR2 SNEGSKA (reference sequence). The V end lost 5 bases, the J end lost 8 bases, and 9 bases lay between the germline ends. The CDR3 DNA reads TGCAGTGCTGTGGGGGAGGGCTACACCTTC. Translation: CSAVGEGYTF.

The chain links TRBV11-3 to TRBJ1-1, with D maybe TRBD1 (6 bases). The CDR3 length is 14 residues. Trimming left V 5 bases short and J 2 bases short, with 12 bases between. CDR1 and CDR2 (germline): SGHNT, YENEEA. This CDR3 reads CASSPGGFNTEAFF. The CDR3 bases are TGTGCCAGCAGCCCTGGGGGCTTTAACACTGAAGCTTTCTTT.

The CDR3 here is CASSLNGRRGRTEAFF. The CDR3 DNA reads TGTGCCAGCAGCTTAAACGGGAGGAGGGGTCGGACTGAAGCTTTCTTT. This chain links TRBV7-9 with TRBJ1-1; a weak D match, TRBD1 (5 bases). V lost 2 bases to trimming and J lost 5 bases, with 18 bases between them. Germline CDR1 is SEHNR and CDR2 is FQNEAQ (reference sequence). The CDR3 is 16 amino acids.

This clone was seen only once. This chain connects TRBV6-1 to TRBJ2-1; possibly TRBD1 or TRBD2 for D (5 bases each). Trimming took off 2 bases at V and 0 bases at J, with 17 bases between the two ends. Germline V gives CDR1 MNHNS, CDR2 SASEGT. This CDR3 region has 18 residues. The DNA of the CDR3 is TGTGCCAGCAGTGAATCGGGACGTAGACTCACCTCCTACAATGAGCAGTTCTTC. Residues: CASSESGRRLTSYNEQFF.

The count of this clone is one. J is TRBJ2-5 and V is TRBV10-3, with D unclear. The germline gives CDR1 ENHRY, CDR2 SYGVKD. This CDR3 spans 13 amino acids. V was clipped by 6 bases and J by 5 bases, with 13 bases between them. This CDR3 is CAISHPAGETQYF. CDR3 DNA sequence: TGTGCCATCAGCCACCCAGCAGGCGAGACCCAGTACTTC.